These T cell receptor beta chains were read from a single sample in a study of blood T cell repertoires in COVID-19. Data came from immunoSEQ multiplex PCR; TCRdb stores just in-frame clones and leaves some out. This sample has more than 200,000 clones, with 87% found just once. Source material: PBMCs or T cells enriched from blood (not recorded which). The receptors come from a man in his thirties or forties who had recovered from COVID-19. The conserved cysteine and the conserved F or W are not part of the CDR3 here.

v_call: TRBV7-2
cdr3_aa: ASSLVSAGGYEQY

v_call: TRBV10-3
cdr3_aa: ATRQDSGANVLT

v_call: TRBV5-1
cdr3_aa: ASSLGGGRLPYNEQF

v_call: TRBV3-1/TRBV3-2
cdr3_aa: ASSLGGGTGTNTGELF

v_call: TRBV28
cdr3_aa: ASSRRAYEQY

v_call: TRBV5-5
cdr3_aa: ASSAQNYGYT

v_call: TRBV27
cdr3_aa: ASSFQGVYEQY

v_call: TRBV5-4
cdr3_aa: ASSFGGPNTGELF

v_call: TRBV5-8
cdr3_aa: ASSLGVGTGTEKLF

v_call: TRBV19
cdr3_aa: ASSVLALETQY

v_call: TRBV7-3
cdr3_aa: ASSLTFGGLYEQY

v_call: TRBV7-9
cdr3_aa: ASSLGGFLEVLSGNTIY

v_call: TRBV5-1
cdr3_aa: ASSLGGSSYEQY

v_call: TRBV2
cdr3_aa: ASSEAGQGFDTQY

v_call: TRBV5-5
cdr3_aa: ASSLDVQIYYEQF

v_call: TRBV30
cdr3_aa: AWIPTSGIGSYNEQF

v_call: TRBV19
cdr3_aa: ASSGRTSGSGSYEQY

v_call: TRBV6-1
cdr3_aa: ASSEAHGNTEAF

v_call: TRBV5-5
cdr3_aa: ASSLAGAGNTIY

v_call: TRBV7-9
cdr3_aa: ASSPRIQGRNEKLF

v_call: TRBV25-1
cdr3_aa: ASSQLAGGYTQY

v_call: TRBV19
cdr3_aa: ASSIIQGSGNTIY

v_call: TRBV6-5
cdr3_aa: ASSHRGNSNQPQH

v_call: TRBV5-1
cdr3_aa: ASSLVGGSQPQH

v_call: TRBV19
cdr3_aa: ASTTSGSGADTQY

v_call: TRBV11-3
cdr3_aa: ASSFLHSGEQF

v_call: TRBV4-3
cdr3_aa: ASSQDRMGGNTEAF

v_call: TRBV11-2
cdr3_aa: ASSLKPPGQGRYEQY

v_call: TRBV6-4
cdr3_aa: ASSDREGGSGDEQF

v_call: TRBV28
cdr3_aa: ASRPGTGGSNGYT

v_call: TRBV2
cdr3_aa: ATSSGGPASTDTQY

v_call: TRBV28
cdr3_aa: ASSYNPPDRGVTGELF

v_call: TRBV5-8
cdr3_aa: ASSSFAGVRADTQY

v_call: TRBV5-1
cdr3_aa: ASSVDRGSGEAF

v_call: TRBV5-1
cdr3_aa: ASSLASTGSGLHEQY

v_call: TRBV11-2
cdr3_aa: ASSLKSSGRIETQY

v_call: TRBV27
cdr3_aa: ASSKSREGTGANVLT

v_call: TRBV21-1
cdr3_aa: ASSPGTGDDQPQH

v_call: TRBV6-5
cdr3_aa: ASSYVRGSYEQY

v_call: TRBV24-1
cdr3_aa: ATSDRGERANVLT

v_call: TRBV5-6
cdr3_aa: ASSLRTRDIPYGYT

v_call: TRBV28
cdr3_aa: ASGGGGIRKY

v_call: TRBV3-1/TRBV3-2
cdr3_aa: ASSHDLGTGVYNSPLH

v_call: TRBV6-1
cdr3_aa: ASSEWGRQGDGYT

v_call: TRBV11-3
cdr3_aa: ASSLSESSYNEQF

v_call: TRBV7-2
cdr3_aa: ASSFSVGATDTQY

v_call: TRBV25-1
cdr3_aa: ASSFGTGPGIQY

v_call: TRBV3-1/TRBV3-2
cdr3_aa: ASSRTVAGELF

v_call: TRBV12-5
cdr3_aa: ASGFGAYEQY

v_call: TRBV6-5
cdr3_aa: ASTSDRNNQPQH

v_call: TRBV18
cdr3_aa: ASSPSGDGTDTQY

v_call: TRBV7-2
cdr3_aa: ASSSLAGYYNEQF

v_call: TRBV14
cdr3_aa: ASSQPEGGGYT

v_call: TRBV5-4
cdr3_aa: ASKGQGPTYGYT

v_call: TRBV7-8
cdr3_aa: ASSSPSGGTYVEKLF